This entry describes one T cell receptor (beta chain). The record originates from a study of blood T cell repertoires in COVID-19. TCRdb's copy holds only in-frame clones and misses some; the assay was immunoSEQ multiplex PCR. The table has approximately 400,000 clones, 70% to 90% seen once. The germline V and J ends were trimmed by 11 bases and 3 bases, with 14 bases remaining between them. From germline, CDR1 is SNHLY and CDR2 FYNNEI. The CDR3 contains 13 residues. The chain is built from TRBV2 and TRBJ1-5, with D tentatively TRBD1 (6 bases). The TCR was taken from a man between 35 and 55 years old with acute or convalescent COVID-19. Sample: peripheral blood. CDR3 loop: CAGSDSSNQPQHF. CDR3 coding DNA: TGTGCCGGCTCGGACAGCTCCAATCAGCCCCAGCATTTT.